These 25 T cell receptor beta chains originate from one sample sequenced in a study of T cells in localized non-small cell lung cancer. Profiling relied on immunoSEQ multiplex PCR, and the TCRdb table lists in-frame clones only, not all of them. The table records about 4,800 clones, around 28% of them present only once. Sequenced material: lung tumor tissue, taken before any cancer treatment. The receptors shown here come from a man aged 40 to 70 with stage II lung adenocarcinoma.

The V and J genes are TRBV5-1 and TRBJ2-6; D call uncertain. The CDR3 is 16 amino acids. Trimming stripped 0 bases from V and 2 bases from J, with 9 bases between. In germline, CDR1 is SGHRS, CDR2 YFSETQ. The CDR3 nucleotides are TGCGCCAGCAGCTTGGTGTCAGTAGCTGGGGCCAACGTCCTGACTTTC. It is translated as CASSLVSVAGANVLTF.

This clone is termed medium-sized. The rearrangement links TRBV30 to TRBJ2-2; D not resolved. This CDR3 has 13 residues. Between the trimmed V and J ends, which lost 0 bases and 5 bases, there was a span of 7 bases. Germline loops: CDR1 GTSNPN, CDR2 SVGIG (reference sequence). This CDR3 reads CAWSVEVTGELFF. The CDR3 DNA reads TGTGCCTGGAGTGTAGAGGTAACCGGGGAGCTGTTTTTT.

The chain has TRBV14 and TRBJ2-3; D unresolved. The CDR3 spans 14 residues. The V gene lost 1 base and the J gene lost 5 bases, with 10 bases spanning the gap. Germline V gene data show CDR1 as SGHDN and CDR2 as FVKESK. CDR3 region: CASSQGFQLDTQYF. In nucleotides, the CDR3 is TGTGCCAGCAGCCAAGGTTTTCAGTTAGATACGCAGTATTTT.

Within the sample, this clone is medium-sized. The chain uses TRBV11-3 and TRBJ2-3; 7 bases agree with TRBD2. There are 15 residues in the CDR3. J was trimmed by 1 base and V by 1 base; bases with no gene match: 2. CDR1 and CDR2 (germline): SGHNT, YENEEA. CDR3 in DNA: TGTGCCAGCAGCTTAGGGGACTATCGCACAGATACGCAGTATTTT. It codes for CASSLGDYRTDTQYF.

The rearrangement links TRBV4-1 to TRBJ1-2; perhaps TRBD1 as D (5 bases). The CDR3 is made up of 16 amino acids. Germline values: CDR1 MGHRA, CDR2 YSYEKL. Trimming shortened V by 3 bases and J by 7 bases, and 21 bases separated the two germline ends. In DNA form, the CDR3 reads TGCGCCAGCAGCCACTCCCCGGGGGGTCTACTACTTGGCTACACCTTC. It yields the protein CASSHSPGGLLLGYTF.

V and J are TRBV29-1 and TRBJ1-3; 10 bases are a match to TRBD1. CDR1 is SQVTM and CDR2 is ANQGSEA in the germline V gene. The CDR3 is made up of 15 amino acids. The V segment lost 3 bases and the J segment 3 bases; nucleotides outside the gene matches: 5. CDR3 region: CSVEGGQGSGNTIYF. The DNA of the CDR3 is TGCAGCGTTGAGGGGGGACAGGGGAGTGGAAACACCATATATTTT. Drawing the rest from reference TRBV29-1 and TRBJ1-3, the complete variable domain is SAVISQKPSRDICQRGTSLTIQCQVDSQVTMMFWYRQQPGQSLTLIATANQGSEATYESGFVIDKFPISRPNLTFSTLTVSNMSPEDSSIYLCSVEGGQGSGNTIYFGEGSWLTVV.

This clone has a handful of counts. The gene calls are TRBV11-3 and TRBJ2-6; D ambiguous. Deletions cut 5 bases from V and 0 bases from J, with 11 bases between. The CDR3 contains 16 residues. CDR1 and CDR2 (germline): SGHNT, YENEEA. Here the CDR3 reads CASSARQGSGANVLTF. As DNA, the CDR3 is TGTGCCAGCAGCGCCCGACAAGGCTCTGGGGCCAACGTCCTGACTTTC.

This chain links TRBV9 with TRBJ1-4, with 7 bases identical to TRBD1. The germline CDR1 and CDR2 sequences are SGDLS and YYNGEE. The V segment lost 3 bases and the J segment 2 bases; nucleotides outside the gene matches: 4. The CDR3 runs to 15 residues. This chain's CDR3 is CASSARGTTNEKLFF. The CDR3 coding sequence is TGTGCCAGCAGCGCCAGGGGGACCACTAATGAAAAACTGTTTTTT.

This sequence joins TRBV7-7 and TRBJ2-7, with D possibly being TRBD1 (5 bases). Trimming stripped 3 bases from V and 2 bases from J, with 11 bases between. The CDR3 has 14 residues. Germline V gene lookup returns CDR1 SSHAT and CDR2 FNYEAQ (reference sequence). The CDR3 bases are TGTGCCAGCAGCTTGGCCGCAGGGACCTACGAGCAGTACTTC. It encodes CASSLAAGTYEQYF.

CDR3 bases: TGCGCCAGCCCAACTAATGAAAAACTGTTTTTT. The encoded protein is CASPTNEKLFF. The chain is built from TRBV10-1 and TRBJ1-4, with unresolved D. CDR3 length: 11 amino acids. The V gene lost 8 bases and the J gene lost 0 bases, with 1 base spanning the gap. Germline V CDR1 and CDR2: WNHNN, SYGVQD (reference sequence).

The CDR3 sequence is CASSLSLTARGEKLFF. CDR3 bases: TGTGCCAGCAGCTTAAGTCTGACAGCCCGTGGTGAAAAACTGTTTTTT. The chain has TRBV11-3 and TRBJ1-4; a weak D match, TRBD1 (5 bases). V shed 2 bases and J shed 7 bases, with 17 bases lying between them. Per germline, CDR1 SGHNT and CDR2 YENEEA. This CDR3 contains 16 residues.

This chain connects TRBV11-3 to TRBJ2-1, with D maybe TRBD2 (6 bases). Germline V CDR1 and CDR2: SGHNT, YENEEA. V lost 0 bases and J lost 6, with 18 bases in between. The CDR3 totals 17 residues. The chain's CDR3 is CASSLDYGAGFSNEQFF. CDR3 DNA sequence: TGTGCCAGCAGCTTAGATTACGGGGCGGGGTTTAGCAATGAGCAGTTCTTC.

This clone was recorded a few times. CDR3 DNA: TGTGCCAGCAACAACCCTCCCGGGGTGGACAGCGTGGCCCACTATGGCTACACCTTC. Amino acid sequence: CASNNPPGVDSVAHYGYTF. This chain links TRBV9 with TRBJ1-2; the D gene is possibly TRBD1 (6 bases). Germline loops: CDR1 SGDLS, CDR2 YYNGEE. V was shortened by 6 bases and J by 3 bases, with 30 bases between the two germline ends. The length of the CDR3 is 19 residues.

The chain couples TRBV6-8 to TRBJ2-7; 7 bases agree with TRBD1. CDR1 is MNHGY and CDR2 is SAAAGT in the germline V gene. CDR3 length equals 14 residues. Losses at the gene ends were 2 bases for V and 0 bases for J; bases not matched to a gene: 1. The chain's CDR3 is CASSYGTDSYEQYF. CDR3 nucleotide sequence: TGTGCCAGCAGTTACGGGACAGACTCCTACGAGCAGTACTTC.

This clone was detected a few times. The CDR3 here is CASSSQSFASTDTQYF. The CDR3 nucleotides read TGTGCCAGCAGCTCCCAATCCTTTGCTAGCACAGATACGCAGTATTTT. J is TRBJ2-3 and V is TRBV11-3, with D unresolved. Germline CDR1 and CDR2: SGHNT and YENEEA. Trimming cost V 4 bases and J 0 bases, with 14 bases left between them. This CDR3 is built from 16 residues.

This clone was counted only a few times. This chain links TRBV11-3 with TRBJ2-3; 12 bases match TRBD2. CDR1 and CDR2 from the germline V gene are SGHNT and YENEEA. The CDR3 contains 15 residues. The ends lost 2 bases at V and 7 bases at J; junction bases unmatched: 4. CDR3 coding DNA: TGTGCCAGCAGCTTACTAGCGGGAGGGCCATATACGCAGTATTTT. Translated: CASSLLAGGPYTQYF. Based on the CDR3 plus reference TRBV11-3 and TRBJ2-3, the full variable domain is EAGVVQSPRYKIIEKKQPVAFWCNPISGHNTLYWYLQNLGQGPELLIRYENEEAVDDSQLPKDRFSAERLKGVDSTLKIQPAELGDSAVYLCASSLLAGGPYTQYFGPGTRLTVL.

About this clone: In the same sample, other DNA sequences code for this CDR3. The rearrangement links TRBV28 to TRBJ1-2; 9 bases fit TRBD1. The CDR3 is 14 residues long. The junction had 6 bases not matched to a gene; V was cut back by 6 bases and J by 4 bases. Germline lookup yields CDR1 MDHEN and CDR2 SYDVKM. The CDR3 nucleotides are TGTGCCAGCAGCCCCCCGGGACAGGGCTATGGCTACACCTTC. Amino acids: CASSPPGQGYGYTF.

V usage is TRBV11-3 and J usage is TRBJ2-7; 8 nucleotides match TRBD2. The J segment lost 2 bases and the V segment lost 2 bases, leaving 8 bases of the junction unmatched. Per the germline V gene, CDR1 is SGHNT and CDR2 is YENEEA. This CDR3 region has 16 residues. The CDR3 DNA sequence: TGTGCCAGCAGCTTACTAGCGGGTATGCGGGCCTACGAGCAGTACTTC. Translating it yields CASSLLAGMRAYEQYF.

This clone is categorized as medium-sized. This rearrangement joins TRBV11-3 to TRBJ2-7; possibly TRBD1 for D (5 bases). Trimming pared 1 base from V and 5 bases from J, leaving 12 bases between. The CDR3 consists of 14 residues. Per the germline V gene, CDR1 is SGHNT and CDR2 is YENEEA. CDR3 DNA: TGTGCCAGCAGCTTAGTGGGCAGGGCAAACGAGCAGTACTTC. This codes for CASSLVGRANEQYF.

The chain links TRBV18 to TRBJ1-3; D not certain. Trimming shortened V by 5 bases and J by 0 bases, and 20 bases separated the two germline ends. The CDR3 is 18 amino acids. Per the germline V gene, CDR1 is KGHSH and CDR2 is LQKENI. Written as DNA, the CDR3 is TGTGCCAGCTCAATATCAGCCGAACACAAGGCCTCTGGAAACACCATATATTTT. The encoded protein is CASSISAEHKASGNTIYF.

A few counts support this clone. This rearrangement joins TRBV27 to TRBJ1-2; D remains unclear. Germline V CDR1 and CDR2: MNHEY, SMNVEV (reference sequence). Between the trimmed V and J ends, which lost 3 bases and 7 bases, there was a span of 15 bases. The CDR3 runs to 14 residues. The CDR3 sequence is CASSLDEARGGYTF. The CDR3 DNA is TGTGCCAGCAGTTTGGACGAGGCCCGGGGTGGCTACACCTTC.

The chain links TRBV30 to TRBJ2-3, with 10 bases aligning to TRBD2. The length of the CDR3 is 15 residues. Per germline, CDR1 GTSNPN and CDR2 SVGIG (reference sequence). The CDR3 loop is CASGLAAPGTDTQYF. Written as DNA, the CDR3 is TGTGCAAGCGGACTAGCGGCACCTGGCACAGATACGCAGTATTTT.

The CDR3 nucleotides read TGTGCCAGCAGTTCAGATTCGGACAGTGCCTCGAACTATGGCTACACCTTC. It translates to CASSSDSDSASNYGYTF. V is TRBV28 and J is TRBJ1-2; D may be TRBD1 (6 bases). Trimming removed 4 bases from V and 2 bases from J, with 20 bases in between. This CDR3 spans 17 amino acids. Germline V gene lookup returns CDR1 MDHEN and CDR2 SYDVKM.

This clone was seen more than once but under ten times. In nucleotides, the CDR3 is TGTGCCAGCAGTTACCTAGGCAGGACAGGGGCCTACGAGCAGTACTTC. Translation gives CASSYLGRTGAYEQYF. The chain couples TRBV6-8 to TRBJ2-7, with 9 bases identical to TRBD1. This CDR3 contains 16 residues. In germline, CDR1 is MNHGY, CDR2 SAAAGT. Trimming removed 2 bases from V and 2 bases from J; junction bases left unmatched: 7.

The chain has TRBV11-3 and TRBJ2-1, with D possibly TRBD2 on 5 matching bases. Looked up from germline, CDR1 is SGHNT and CDR2 is YENEEA. The CDR3 loop spans 14 amino acids. Trimming left V 5 bases short and J 6 bases short, with 14 bases between. CDR3 nucleotides: TGTGCCAGCAGCCGCGGAGGTGAGATCAATGAGCAGTTCTTC. The encoded protein is CASSRGGEINEQFF.